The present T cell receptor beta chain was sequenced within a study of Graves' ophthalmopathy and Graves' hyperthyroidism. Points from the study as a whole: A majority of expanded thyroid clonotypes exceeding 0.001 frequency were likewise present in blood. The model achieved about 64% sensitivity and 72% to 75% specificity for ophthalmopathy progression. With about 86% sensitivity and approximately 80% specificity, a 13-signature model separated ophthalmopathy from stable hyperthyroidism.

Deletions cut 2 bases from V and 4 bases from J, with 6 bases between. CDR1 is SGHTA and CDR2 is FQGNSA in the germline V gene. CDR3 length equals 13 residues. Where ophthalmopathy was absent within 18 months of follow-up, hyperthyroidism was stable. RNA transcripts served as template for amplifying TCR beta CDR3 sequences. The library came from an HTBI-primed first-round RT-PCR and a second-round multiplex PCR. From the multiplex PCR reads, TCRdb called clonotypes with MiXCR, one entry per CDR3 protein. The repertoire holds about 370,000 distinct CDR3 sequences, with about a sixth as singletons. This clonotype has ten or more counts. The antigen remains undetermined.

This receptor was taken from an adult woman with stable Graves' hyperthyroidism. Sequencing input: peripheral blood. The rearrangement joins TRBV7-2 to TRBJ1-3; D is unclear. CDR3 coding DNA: TGTGCCAGCAGCTTAATACAGGGAAACACCATATATTTT. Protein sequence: CASSLIQGNTIYF.